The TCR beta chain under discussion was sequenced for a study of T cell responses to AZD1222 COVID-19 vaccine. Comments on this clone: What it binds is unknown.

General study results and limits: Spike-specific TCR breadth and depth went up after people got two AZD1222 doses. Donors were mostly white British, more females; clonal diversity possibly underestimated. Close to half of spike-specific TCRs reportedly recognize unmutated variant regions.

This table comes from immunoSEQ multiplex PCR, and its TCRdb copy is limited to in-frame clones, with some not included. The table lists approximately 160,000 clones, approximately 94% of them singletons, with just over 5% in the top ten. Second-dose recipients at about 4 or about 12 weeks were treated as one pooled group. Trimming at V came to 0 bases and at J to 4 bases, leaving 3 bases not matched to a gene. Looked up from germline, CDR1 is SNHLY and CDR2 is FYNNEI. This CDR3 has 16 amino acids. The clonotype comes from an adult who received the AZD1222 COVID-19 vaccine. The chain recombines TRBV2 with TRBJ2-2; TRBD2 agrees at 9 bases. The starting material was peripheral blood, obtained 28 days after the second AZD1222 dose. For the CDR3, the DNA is TGTGCCAGCAGTGAAGCCGGCGGGAGGGGCACCGGGGAGCTGTTTTTT. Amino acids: CASSEAGGRGTGELFF.